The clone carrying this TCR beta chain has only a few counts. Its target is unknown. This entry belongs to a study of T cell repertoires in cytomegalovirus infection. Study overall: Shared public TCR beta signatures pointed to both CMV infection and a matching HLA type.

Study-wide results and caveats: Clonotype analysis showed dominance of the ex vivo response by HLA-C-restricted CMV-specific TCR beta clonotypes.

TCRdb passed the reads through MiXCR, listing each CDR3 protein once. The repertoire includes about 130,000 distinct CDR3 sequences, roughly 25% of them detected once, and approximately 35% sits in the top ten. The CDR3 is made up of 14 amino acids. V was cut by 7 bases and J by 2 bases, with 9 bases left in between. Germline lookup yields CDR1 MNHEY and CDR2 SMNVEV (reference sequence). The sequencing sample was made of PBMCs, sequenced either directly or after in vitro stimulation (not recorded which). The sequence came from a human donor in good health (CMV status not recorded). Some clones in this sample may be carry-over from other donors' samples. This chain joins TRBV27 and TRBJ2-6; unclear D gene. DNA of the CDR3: TGTGCCAGCACCACAGCCGCTGGGGCCAACGTCCTGACTTTC. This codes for CASTTAAGANVLTF.